This TCR beta chain was recorded in a study of blood T cell repertoires in COVID-19. Study as a whole: The United States, Italy and Spain supplied acute and convalescent COVID-19 samples. The cDNA or gDNA used as material had been derived from T cells, B-cell-depleted T cells, or PBMCs.

Many counts were recorded for this clone. Recovered Cohort 3 donors showed two negative PCRs, clearance, or symptom resolution. Sequenced by immunoSEQ multiplex PCR; TCRdb stores in-frame clones only, minus some. The table includes 250,000 to 350,000 clones, more than 90% detected once. V lost 1 base, J lost 10 bases, and 13 bases lay in between. There are 13 residues in the CDR3. From germline, CDR1 is LGHDT and CDR2 YNNKEL (reference sequence). The receptor's source is a man in his sixties who had recovered from COVID-19. Input material: PBMCs or T cells enriched from blood (not recorded which). The rearrangement links TRBV3-1 (or the pseudogene TRBV3-2) to TRBJ1-2; no clear D. Here the CDR3 DNA reads TGTGCCAGCAGCCAAGGTGGAGTTGGAGACTACACCTTC. Residues: CASSQGGVGDYTF.